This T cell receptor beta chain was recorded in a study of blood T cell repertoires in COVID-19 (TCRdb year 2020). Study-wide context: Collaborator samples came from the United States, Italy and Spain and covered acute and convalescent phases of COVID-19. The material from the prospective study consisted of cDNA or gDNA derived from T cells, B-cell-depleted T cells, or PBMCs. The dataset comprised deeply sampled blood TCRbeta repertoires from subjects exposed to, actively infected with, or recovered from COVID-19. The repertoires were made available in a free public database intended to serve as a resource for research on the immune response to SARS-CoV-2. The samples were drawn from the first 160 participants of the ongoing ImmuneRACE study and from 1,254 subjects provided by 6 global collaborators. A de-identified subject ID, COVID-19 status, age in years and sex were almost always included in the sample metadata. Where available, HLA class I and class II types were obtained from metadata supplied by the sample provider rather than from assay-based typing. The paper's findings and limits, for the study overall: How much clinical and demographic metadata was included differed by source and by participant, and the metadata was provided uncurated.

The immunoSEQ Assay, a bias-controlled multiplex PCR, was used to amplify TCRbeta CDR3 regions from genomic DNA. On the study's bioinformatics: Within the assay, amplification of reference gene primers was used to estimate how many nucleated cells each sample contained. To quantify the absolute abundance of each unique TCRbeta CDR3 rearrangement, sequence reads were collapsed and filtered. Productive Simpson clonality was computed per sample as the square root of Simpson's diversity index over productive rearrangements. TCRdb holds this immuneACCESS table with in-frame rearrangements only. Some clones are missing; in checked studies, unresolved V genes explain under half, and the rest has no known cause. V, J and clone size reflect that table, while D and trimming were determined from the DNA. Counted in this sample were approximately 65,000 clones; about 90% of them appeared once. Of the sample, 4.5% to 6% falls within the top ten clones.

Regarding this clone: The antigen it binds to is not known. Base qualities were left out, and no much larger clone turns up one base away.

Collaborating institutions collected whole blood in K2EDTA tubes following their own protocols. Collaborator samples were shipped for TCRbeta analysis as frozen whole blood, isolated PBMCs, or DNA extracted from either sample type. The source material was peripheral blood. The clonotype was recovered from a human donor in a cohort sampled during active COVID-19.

The bases read TGTGCCAGCAGCCCGCGACAGGGATCCGAGCAGTACTTC. Its translation reads: CASSPRQGSEQYF. This sequence uses TRBV7-9 and TRBJ2-7; 7 central bases correspond to TRBD1. Clipping removes 5 bases from V and 6 bases from J, with 7 as the unmatched junction base count. As encoded in the germline V gene (reference sequence), CDR1 is SEHNR while CDR2 is FQNEAQ. From the cysteine up to the phenylalanine, the CDR3 has a length of 13 residues. Kept here is only the CDR3 DNA, which spans 39 bases and is read in frame from base 1.